This TCR beta chain was profiled in a study of intratumoral heterogeneity in liver cancer. At the level of the whole study: Across the full roughly 14-patient cohort, most patients were male and a median age of approximately 63 years was recorded. The study combined RNA-seq, DNA sequencing, TCR-seq and SNP array data from multiple regions of hepatocellular carcinoma specimens to study intratumor heterogeneity. Of the roughly 68 multiregional samples collected from roughly 14 HCC patients in the overall cohort, 51 were tumoral regions and around 20 were adjacent nontumoral regions.

Broad study findings and their caveats: TCR sequencing was reported to confirm the RNA-seq-based estimates of regional differences in tumor-infiltrating lymphocyte burden. The authors acknowledged a relatively low patient number and under-sampled tumor-infiltrating lymphocyte representation as limitations. In every sequenced patient, tumor region b showed significantly fewer unique T-cell clonal expansions than tumor region a. Overall T cell clonality did not differ significantly between tumor regions within either sequenced patient.

This clone was recorded a few times. What this receptor recognizes is not known. Base-call qualities are not available, and no considerably larger clone is one nucleotide away. CDR1 and CDR2, looked up from the germline V gene, are SNHLY and FYNNEI. Including the terminal cysteine and phenylalanine, the CDR3 comprises 13 residues. Only the CDR3 part of the read is kept: 39 bases, read in frame from the first base. The junction carries 11 bases between V and J, which are trimmed by 4 bases and 5 bases respectively. Samples labelled H came from distinct, geographically separated regions of the hepatocellular carcinoma nodule. Every patient had early-stage hepatocellular carcinoma and received no therapy prior to surgical resection. Sampled areas lacked macroscopic evidence of necrosis or hemorrhage. In a couple of patients, TCR sequencing (ImmunoSeq) was performed on multiple regions. Each frozen resection tissue sample was taken at least 1 cm away from every other sample. Genomic DNA was isolated from bulk tissue with the DNeasy blood and tissue kit.

The immunoSEQ assay was used to sequence TCR beta chain CDR3 regions from genomic DNA. Rearranged VDJ segments were amplified with primers annealing to V and J segments. As for the original processing: Clonality and richness metrics were computed with the ImmunoSeq Analyzer software. Differentially abundant clones between regions were identified using Fisher's exact test plus a beta-binomial method for added stringency. TCRdb took over this immuneACCESS table, retaining in-frame rearrangements with V and J assigned. Such tables are incomplete; in checked studies, under half of the missing clones stem from an unresolved V gene, and the remainder is unexplained. D and trimming were read from the DNA, whereas the V and J calls and clone size are those reported in that table. Within this sample are about 6,400 clones, with 55% of them counted one time only. The ten top clones hold 14% of the sample.

The sample in question was tumor tissue, obtained before any cancer treatment. The receptor chain draws on TRBV2 and TRBJ2-5; possibly the D gene is TRBD1, per 5 matching bases. This receptor was identified in a man between 65 and 85 years old with hepatocellular carcinoma. CDR3 protein: CASSGQGFETQYF. The bases read TGTGCCAGCAGTGGTCAGGGTTTCGAGACCCAGTACTTC.